These 14 T cell receptor beta chains were sequenced from one sample in a study of OX40 agonist ivuxolimab in advanced cancers. Some clones are missing from TCRdb's copy, which holds only in-frame ones; the method was immunoSEQ multiplex PCR. Seen here are 70,000 to 100,000 clones, about 91% observed once, and the top ten hold 0.38%. Sequenced material: CD4+ or CD8+ T cells sorted from blood, taken in a trial of the OX40 agonist ivuxolimab. These receptor sequences come from an adult with an advanced solid tumor such as melanoma, head and neck, liver or kidney cancer.

This chain links TRBV11-3 with TRBJ2-1; TRBD2 matches 15 bases. With V trimmed by 0 bases and J by 2 bases, 8 bases remained unmatched. Germline assignment: CDR1 SGHNT and CDR2 YENEEA. The CDR3 consists of 20 residues. CDR3 coding DNA: TGTGCCAGCAGCTTAGATTCACCGGGACTAGCGGGAGGCACCTACAATGAGCAGTTCTTC. Translating it yields CASSLDSPGLAGGTYNEQFF.

The chain carries TRBV5-1 and TRBJ2-1; 7 nucleotides align to TRBD1. Germline lookup yields CDR1 SGHRS and CDR2 YFSETQ. The junction had 5 bases not matched to a gene; V was cut back by 4 bases and J by 7 bases. The CDR3 loop spans 13 amino acids. CDR3 in amino acids: CASSQGQRNEQFF. Here the CDR3 DNA reads TGCGCCAGCAGCCAGGGACAGAGGAATGAGCAGTTCTTC. Full variable domain (outside the CDR3, taken from reference TRBV5-1 and TRBJ2-1): KAGVTQTPRYLIKTRGQQVTLSCSPISGHRSVSWYQQTPGQGLQFLFEYFSETQRNKGNFPGRFSGRQFSNSRSEMNVSTLELGDSALYLCASSQGQRNEQFFGPGTRLTVL.

This clone appeared a single time. The chain joins TRBV10-3 to TRBJ2-1, with D hard to call. V shed 4 bases and J shed 1 base, with 8 bases lying between them. Germline CDR1 is ENHRY and CDR2 is SYGVKD. This CDR3 is built from 14 residues. The CDR3 DNA sequence: TGTGCCATCAGTGTCGGCGGATCCTACAATGAGCAGTTCTTC. It codes for CAISVGGSYNEQFF.

This clone appeared a few times. The chain uses TRBV23-1 and TRBJ2-3; 9 bases agree with TRBD1. TRBV23-1 is known as an ORF, though its function is uncertain. With V trimmed by 5 bases and J by 4 bases, 7 bases remained unmatched. This CDR3 has 15 residues. CDR3: CASSAGTGCPDTQYF. CDR3 DNA: TGCGCCAGCAGTGCCGGGACAGGGTGCCCAGATACGCAGTATTTT.

V is TRBV19 and J is TRBJ1-4; no clear D. Germline V lookup: CDR1 LNHDA, CDR2 SQIVND (reference sequence). Between the trimmed V and J ends, which lost 4 bases and 5 bases, there was a span of 11 bases. This CDR3 region has 14 residues. CDR3 sequence: CASSRGSANEKLFF. Written as DNA, the CDR3 is TGTGCCAGTAGTAGAGGGTCAGCCAATGAAAAACTGTTTTTT.

The V and J genes are TRBV7-9 and TRBJ1-4, with D possibly TRBD1 on 5 matching bases. The CDR3 is made up of 13 amino acids. The germline gives CDR1 SEHNR, CDR2 FQNEAQ (reference sequence). The V gene lost 5 bases and the J gene lost 3 bases, with 7 bases spanning the gap. The CDR3 nucleotides are TGTGCCAGCAGCGACAGTCCTAATGAAAAACTGTTTTTT. Translated, it gives CASSDSPNEKLFF.

The chain uses TRBV7-2 and TRBJ2-1; TRBD2 aligns across 7 bases. The CDR3 contains 13 residues. The V gene's germline CDR1 is SGHTA and CDR2 FQGNSA. V was pared by 2 bases and J by 10 bases, with 5 bases of the junction left unmatched. CDR3 amino acids: CASSLKAGAEQFF. For the CDR3, the DNA is TGTGCCAGCAGCTTAAAGGCGGGAGCCGAGCAGTTCTTC.

This clone was counted a single time. The CDR3 is CASSGVQGTSGYNEQFF. CDR3 coding DNA: TGTGCCAGCAGTGGAGTACAGGGGACTAGCGGTTACAATGAGCAGTTCTTC. The chain uses TRBV6-1 and TRBJ2-1, with 11 bases lining up with TRBD2. J lost 4 bases, V lost 4 bases, and 9 bases had no gene match. Germline V gene sequence: CDR1 MNHNS, CDR2 SASEGT. The CDR3 has 17 amino acids.

The CDR3 protein is CASSQAFNYEQYF. The CDR3 DNA follows: TGTGCCAGCAGCCAAGCTTTCAATTACGAGCAGTACTTC. The chain couples TRBV14 to TRBJ2-7, with D unresolved. The CDR3 sequence is 13 residues long. CDR1 and CDR2 (germline): SGHDN, FVKESK. Deletions cut 1 base from V and 4 bases from J, with 8 bases between.

This clone was recorded once. The chain uses TRBV2 and TRBJ2-3, with 9 positions matching TRBD2. The V gene's germline CDR1 is SNHLY and CDR2 FYNNEI. CDR3 size: 15 residues. After removal of 3 bases from V and 8 bases from J, the junction contained 9 bases not matched to a gene. The CDR3, as DNA: TGTGCCAGCAGTGAGTTAGCGGGAGTCTCGGGTACGCAGTATTTT. Translating gives CASSELAGVSGTQYF.

The J gene is TRBJ1-2, the V gene TRBV5-4; D may be TRBD1 (6 bases). CDR3 length: 14 residues. The germline V gene has CDR1 SGHNT and CDR2 YYREEE (reference sequence). Trimming took off 3 bases at V and 7 bases at J, with 16 bases between the two ends. CDR3 sequence reads: CASSYAGGNGGYTF. CDR3 nucleotide sequence: TGTGCCAGCAGCTACGCCGGGGGCAACGGTGGCTACACCTTC.

V usage is TRBV10-3 and J usage is TRBJ1-1; no firm D call. V lost 6 bases to trimming and J lost 10 bases, with 15 bases between them. Germline assignment: CDR1 ENHRY and CDR2 SYGVKD. This CDR3 is 12 amino acids long. The DNA for the CDR3 is TGTGCCATCAGCGGGAGCAACCTAGGAGCTTTCTTT. Protein: CAISGSNLGAFF.

Here the CDR3 reads CASSEQNTDTQYF. The CDR3 nucleotides read TGCGCCAGCAGTGAACAAAACACAGATACGCAGTATTTT. The chain couples TRBV10-1 to TRBJ2-3; D is uncertain. The germline gives CDR1 WNHNN, CDR2 SYGVQD (reference sequence). Trimming left V 3 bases short and J 2 bases short, with 6 bases between. This CDR3 has 13 amino acids.

The V call is TRBV28, the J call TRBJ1-5, with D uncertain. The germline gives CDR1 MDHEN, CDR2 SYDVKM. CDR3 length: 16 residues. Trimming pared 6 bases from V and 0 bases from J, leaving 15 bases between. The CDR3 sequence: CASRPGGFHSNQPQHF. CDR3 bases: TGTGCCAGCAGACCCGGCGGATTTCATAGCAATCAGCCCCAGCATTTT.